This passage covers 25 T cell receptor beta chains from one sample sequenced in a study of cytomegalovirus exposure and HLA in healthy donors. Researchers ran the PCR with 60 Vbeta and 13 Jbeta primers. The assay was immunoSEQ multiplex PCR, and TCRdb's table has in-frame clones only and misses some. Of fewer than 95,000 clones listed, 80% were seen once; the top ten hold roughly 2%. Material: PBMCs. Every receptor here comes from a man aged 18 to 29 in good health and CMV-seronegative.

The chain uses TRBV2 and TRBJ2-7; TRBD2 matches 9 bases. The CDR3 has 16 amino acids. Germline V gene sequence: CDR1 SNHLY, CDR2 FYNNEI. The ends lost 10 bases at V and 6 bases at J; junction bases unmatched: 19. CDR3 protein: CAKQVDPLAGSGEQYF. In DNA, the CDR3 is TGTGCCAAGCAGGTAGACCCCCTAGCGGGGTCGGGCGAGCAGTACTTC.

This clone was counted a single time. The genes are TRBV7-2 and TRBJ2-3, with TRBD2 matching over 7 bases. With 1 base clipped from V and 0 bases from J, the junction kept 4 bases outside the gene matches. Germline V gene sequence: CDR1 SGHTA, CDR2 FQGNSA. This CDR3 is built from 16 residues. This CDR3 reads CASSLGGTTSTDTQYF. DNA for the CDR3: TGTGCCAGCAGCTTAGGTGGGACTACAAGCACAGATACGCAGTATTTT.

This clone was counted a few times. The gene calls are TRBV6-5 and TRBJ2-2; D remains ambiguous. The CDR3 length is 15 residues. Germline CDR1 and CDR2: MNHEY and SVGAGI. Trimming stripped 7 bases from V and 8 bases from J, with 20 bases between. The CDR3 reads CASISSLEWKGELFF. The CDR3 nucleotides read TGTGCCAGCATCTCTAGTTTGGAATGGAAGGGGGAGCTGTTTTTT.

The V call is TRBV6-1, the J call TRBJ1-1; no clear D. Germline CDR1 and CDR2: MNHNS and SASEGT. CDR3 length equals 13 residues. Trimming stripped 4 bases from V and 6 bases from J, with 12 bases between. In DNA form, the CDR3 reads TGTGCCAGCAGTGGGCTCAGACTACCTGAAGCTTTCTTT. It yields the protein CASSGLRLPEAFF.

Turning to this clone: Sequence at one end of the junction differs from germline and may be a read error. This sequence joins TRBV7-9 and TRBJ1-2; tentatively, D is TRBD1 (6 bases). From germline, CDR1 is SEHNR and CDR2 FQNEAQ (reference sequence). CDR3 length equals 14 residues. The CDR3 here is CSSSPQGSNYGYTF. CDR3 bases: TGTTCCAGCAGCCCACAGGGCTCTAACTATGGCTACACCTTC. Based on the CDR3 plus reference TRBV7-9 and TRBJ1-2, the full variable domain is DTGVSQNPRHKITKRGQNVTFRCDPISEHNRLYWYRQTLGQGPEFLTYFQNEAQLEKSRLLSDRFSAERPKGSFSTLEIQRTEQGDSAMYLCSSSPQGSNYGYTFGSGTRLTVV.

There are a few counts of this clone. The chain uses TRBV29-1 and TRBJ1-3; maybe TRBD1 (6 bases). CDR1 is SQVTM and CDR2 is ANQGSEA in the germline V gene. The CDR3 length is 13 residues. Between the trimmed V and J ends, which lost 6 bases and 3 bases, there was a span of 12 bases. The chain's CDR3 is CSVGQGVGNTIYF. The CDR3 region has the DNA TGCAGCGTGGGACAAGGAGTTGGAAACACCATATATTTT.

This clone has a single count. This chain connects TRBV5-5 to TRBJ1-4, with TRBD1 identical over 7 bases. With V trimmed by 4 bases and J by 4 bases, 7 bases remained unmatched. CDR3 length: 15 amino acids. In germline, CDR1 is SGHKS, CDR2 YYEKEE (reference sequence). CDR3 sequence reads: CASSPTGSGNEKLFF. The CDR3 nucleotides are TGTGCCAGCAGCCCGACAGGGTCGGGTAATGAAAAACTGTTTTTT.

V is TRBV9 and J is TRBJ1-1; the match to TRBD1 covers 7 bases. Trimming removed 4 bases from V and 0 bases from J; junction bases left unmatched: 6. The germline V gene has CDR1 SGDLS and CDR2 YYNGEE. This CDR3 contains 15 residues. CDR3: CASSPGGLMNTEAFF. The DNA of the CDR3 is TGTGCCAGCAGCCCAGGGGGACTCATGAACACTGAAGCTTTCTTT.

This chain connects TRBV4-1 to TRBJ2-7; 8 bases fit TRBD1. This CDR3 spans 18 amino acids. J lost 0 bases, V lost 0 bases, and 10 bases had no gene match. Germline V gene sequence: CDR1 MGHRA, CDR2 YSYEKL. CDR3 amino acids: CASSQDALDRVSSYEQYF. CDR3 DNA sequence: TGCGCCAGCAGCCAAGACGCCTTGGACAGGGTAAGCTCCTACGAGCAGTACTTC.

The chain uses TRBV11-3 and TRBJ2-7; 11 positions agree with TRBD1. Germline-derived CDR1 and CDR2 are SGHNT and YENEEA. The V gene end was trimmed by 5 bases and the J gene end by 1 base; junction bases not matched to a gene: 4. The length of the CDR3 is 15 residues. The CDR3 loop reads CASSPGQGESYEQYF. CDR3 sequence (DNA): TGTGCCAGCAGCCCGGGACAGGGGGAGTCCTACGAGCAGTACTTC.

The V call is TRBV13, the J call TRBJ2-1, with 15 bases matching TRBD2. V gave up 5 bases and J gave up 8 bases; unmatched junction bases: 10. CDR1 and CDR2 from the germline V gene are PRHDT and FYEKMQ (reference sequence). This CDR3 is built from 17 residues. The chain's CDR3 is CASSPGLAGGLTYEQFF. The CDR3, as DNA: TGTGCCAGCAGCCCTGGACTAGCGGGGGGGCTTACCTATGAGCAGTTCTTC.

This rearrangement joins TRBV9 to TRBJ2-3; tentative D call: TRBD2 (5 bases). The CDR3 has 16 residues. Germline assignment: CDR1 SGDLS and CDR2 YYNGEE. Between the trimmed V and J ends, which lost 0 bases and 0 bases, there was a span of 11 bases. This CDR3 is CASSVEAVTSTDTQYF. CDR3 bases: TGTGCCAGCAGCGTAGAAGCGGTCACTAGCACAGATACGCAGTATTTT.

The chain employs TRBV6-4 and TRBJ1-6; D unresolved. The germline CDR1 and CDR2 sequences are MRHNA and SNTAGT. V shed 8 bases and J shed 3 bases, with 20 bases lying between them. This CDR3 contains 17 residues. The DNA for the CDR3 is TGTGCCAGCTACCCTCATGCAATTCTCTACTATAATTCACCCCTCCACTTT. It codes for CASYPHAILYYNSPLHF.

This clone has just a few counts. The chain has TRBV11-2 and TRBJ2-6; D unclear. V was pared by 0 bases and J by 0 bases, with 15 bases between. CDR3 length equals 19 residues. The germline V gene encodes CDR1 SGHAT and CDR2 FQNNGV. CDR3 in DNA: TGTGCCAGCAGCTTAGATCGTTTCGGCGGCAGCTCTGGGGCCAACGTCCTGACTTTC. This gives the protein CASSLDRFGGSSGANVLTF. The whole variable domain, filled in from reference TRBV11-2 and TRBJ2-6, reads EAGVAQSPRYKIIEKRQSVAFWCNPISGHATLYWYQQILGQGPKLLIQFQNNGVVDDSQLPKDRFSAERLKGVDSTLKIQPAKLEDSAVYLCASSLDRFGGSSGANVLTFGAGSRLTVL.

The V and J genes are TRBV11-3 and TRBJ2-3, with D maybe TRBD2 (6 bases). CDR1 is SGHNT and CDR2 is YENEEA in the germline V gene. This CDR3 is built from 15 residues. Between the trimmed V and J ends, which lost 3 bases and 0 bases, there was a span of 10 bases. CDR3 sequence: CASSLGGTSTDTQYF. CDR3 sequence (DNA): TGTGCCAGCAGCTTGGGCGGGACTAGCACAGATACGCAGTATTTT.

This clone was counted a single time. The V gene is TRBV5-1, the J gene TRBJ2-7; 13 bases align to TRBD2. The CDR3 has 14 amino acids. The V and J ends lost 1 base and 6 bases, in that order; junction bases with no gene match: 1. Germline lookup yields CDR1 SGHRS and CDR2 YFSETQ. The CDR3 loop reads CASSLTSGGGEQYF. CDR3 coding DNA: TGCGCCAGCAGCTTGACTAGCGGGGGGGGCGAGCAGTACTTC. Filled out from reference TRBV5-1 and TRBJ2-7, the complete variable domain reads KAGVTQTPRYLIKTRGQQVTLSCSPISGHRSVSWYQQTPGQGLQFLFEYFSETQRNKGNFPGRFSGRQFSNSRSEMNVSTLELGDSALYLCASSLTSGGGEQYFGPGTRLTVT.

This clone appeared once. The V gene is TRBV11-1, the J gene TRBJ1-4, with TRBD1 matching over 9 bases. The CDR3 is 14 residues long. Trimming cost V 8 bases and J 3 bases; bases outside gene matches: 4. Germline V gene data show CDR1 as SGHAT and CDR2 as FQDESV (reference sequence). The CDR3 spells CASGGQGSNEKLFF. The CDR3 nucleotides read TGTGCCAGCGGGGGACAGGGATCTAATGAAAAACTGTTTTTT. The complete variable domain, with remaining parts taken from reference TRBV11-1 and TRBJ1-4, reads EAEVAQSPRYKITEKSQAVAFWCDPISGHATLYWYRQILGQGPELLVQFQDESVVDDSQLPKDRFSAERLKGVDSTLKIQPAELGDSAMYLCASGGQGSNEKLFFGSGTQLSVL.

This clone has just one count. The chain couples TRBV7-6 to TRBJ2-3; D unresolved. Deletions cut 4 bases from V and 5 bases from J, with 10 bases between. Germline assignment: CDR1 SGHVS and CDR2 FNYEAQ. CDR3 length equals 13 residues. CDR3 residues: CASSSHFGDTQYF. CDR3 DNA sequence: TGTGCCAGCAGCTCGCACTTCGGAGATACGCAGTATTTT.

The chain recombines TRBV18 with TRBJ1-6; 7 bases line up with TRBD1. Germline CDR1 reads KGHSH; CDR2 reads LQKENI. This CDR3 is 16 amino acids long. J gave up 7 bases and V 5 bases, and 11 bases lay outside the gene matches. CDR3 bases: TGTGCCAGCTCATTTGCCTCCGGGACAGTGAATTCACCCCTCCACTTT. Amino acid sequence: CASSFASGTVNSPLHF.

This chain connects TRBV10-3 to TRBJ2-6; 11 nucleotides align to TRBD1. Trimming at V came to 10 bases and at J to 2 bases, leaving 7 bases not matched to a gene. The CDR3 contains 16 residues. Germline loops: CDR1 ENHRY, CDR2 SYGVKD. The CDR3 loop reads CATSDRGQTGANVLTF. The DNA for the CDR3 is TGTGCCACCTCGGACAGGGGGCAGACTGGGGCCAACGTCCTGACTTTC.

The rearrangement joins TRBV19 to TRBJ1-4; D not certain. The CDR3 covers 13 residues. CDR1 and CDR2 from the germline V gene are LNHDA and SQIVND (reference sequence). V was trimmed by 3 bases and J by 8 bases, leaving 10 bases between them. For the CDR3, the DNA is TGTGCCAGTAGTATTACCCACGGGGAAAAACTGTTTTTT. Translation: CASSITHGEKLFF.

This rearrangement joins TRBV7-3 to TRBJ2-7, with TRBD2 matching 12 bases. The CDR3 contains 14 residues. V lost 5 bases and J lost 2; bases outside the gene matches: 1. Looked up from germline, CDR1 is SGHTA and CDR2 is FQGTGA. As DNA, the CDR3 is TGTGCCAGCAGCCGGACTAGCGGGGCCTACGAGCAGTACTTC. The encoded protein is CASSRTSGAYEQYF.

The V gene is TRBV4-2, the J gene TRBJ2-2; the D gene is possibly TRBD2 (6 bases). This CDR3 is 16 amino acids long. V was trimmed by 0 bases and J by 4 bases, leaving 12 bases between them. Germline V gene sequence: CDR1 LGHNA, CDR2 YNFKEQ. CDR3 in DNA: TGTGCCAGCAGCCAAGATCGGGGGACCGGCACCGGGGAGCTGTTTTTT. The encoded protein is CASSQDRGTGTGELFF.

The genes are TRBV29-1 and TRBJ2-5, with TRBD2 matching 13 bases. After removal of 3 bases from V and 7 bases from J, the junction contained 11 bases not matched to a gene. Germline CDR1 SQVTM, CDR2 ANQGSEA. This CDR3 comprises 16 residues. CDR3 DNA sequence: TGCAGCGTTGAGTCACGGACTAGCGGGGGCTCCAGGACCCAGTACTTC. It encodes CSVESRTSGGSRTQYF.

This clone was seen just once. The chain links TRBV7-9 to TRBJ1-1, with 8 positions matching TRBD1. The CDR3 sequence is 15 residues long. With V trimmed by 7 bases and J by 6 bases, 13 bases remained unmatched. The germline CDR1 and CDR2 sequences are SEHNR and FQNEAQ (reference sequence). CDR3 nucleotide sequence: TGTGCCAGCACCCGGACAGGGTGGGCTAGCGCTGAAGCTTTCTTT. Translated, it gives CASTRTGWASAEAFF.